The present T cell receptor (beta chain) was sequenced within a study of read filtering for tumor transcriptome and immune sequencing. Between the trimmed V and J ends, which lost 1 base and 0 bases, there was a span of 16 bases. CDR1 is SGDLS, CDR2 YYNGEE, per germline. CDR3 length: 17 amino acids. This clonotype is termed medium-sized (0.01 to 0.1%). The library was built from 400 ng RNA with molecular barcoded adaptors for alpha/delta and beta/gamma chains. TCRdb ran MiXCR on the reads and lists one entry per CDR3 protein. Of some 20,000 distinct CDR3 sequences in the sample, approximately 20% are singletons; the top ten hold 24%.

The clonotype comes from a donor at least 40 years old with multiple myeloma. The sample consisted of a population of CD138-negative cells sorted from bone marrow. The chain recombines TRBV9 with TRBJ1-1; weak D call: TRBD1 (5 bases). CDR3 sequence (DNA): TGTGCCAGCAGCGTATCCCACAGGACTGACATGAACACTGAAGCTTTCTTT. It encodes CASSVSHRTDMNTEAFF.